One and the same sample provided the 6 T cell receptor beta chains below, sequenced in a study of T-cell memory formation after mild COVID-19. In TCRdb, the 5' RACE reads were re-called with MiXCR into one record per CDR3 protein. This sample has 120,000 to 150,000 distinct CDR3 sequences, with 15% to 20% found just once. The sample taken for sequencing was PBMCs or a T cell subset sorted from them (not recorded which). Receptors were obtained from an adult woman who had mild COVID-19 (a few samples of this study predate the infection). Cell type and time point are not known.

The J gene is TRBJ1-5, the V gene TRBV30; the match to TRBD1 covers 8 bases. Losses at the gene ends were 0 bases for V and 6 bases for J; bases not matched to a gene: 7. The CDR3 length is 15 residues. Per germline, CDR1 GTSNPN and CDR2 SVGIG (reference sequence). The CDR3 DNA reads TGTGCCTGGAGTGTCTTGACAGGGACAGGTCAGCCCCAGCATTTT. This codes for CAWSVLTGTGQPQHF.

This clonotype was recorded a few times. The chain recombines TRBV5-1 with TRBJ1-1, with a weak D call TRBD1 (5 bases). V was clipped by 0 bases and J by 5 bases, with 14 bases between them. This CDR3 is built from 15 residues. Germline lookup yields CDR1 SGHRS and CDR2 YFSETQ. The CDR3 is CASSLEGATETEAFF. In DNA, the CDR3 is TGCGCCAGCAGCTTGGAAGGGGCCACAGAGACTGAAGCTTTCTTT.

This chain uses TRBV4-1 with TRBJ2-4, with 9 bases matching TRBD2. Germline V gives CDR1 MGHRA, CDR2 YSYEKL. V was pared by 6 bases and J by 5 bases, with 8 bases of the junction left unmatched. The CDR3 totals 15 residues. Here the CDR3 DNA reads TGCGCCAGCAGTGGTCCGACTAGCGGCGAAAACATTCAGTACTTC. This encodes CASSGPTSGENIQYF.

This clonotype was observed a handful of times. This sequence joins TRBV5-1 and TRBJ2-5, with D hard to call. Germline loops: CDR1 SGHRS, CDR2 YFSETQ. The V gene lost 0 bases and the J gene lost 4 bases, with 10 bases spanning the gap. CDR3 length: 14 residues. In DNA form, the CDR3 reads TGCGCCAGCAGCTTGGGGCGGCCAGGAGAGACCCAGTACTTC. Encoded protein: CASSLGRPGETQYF.

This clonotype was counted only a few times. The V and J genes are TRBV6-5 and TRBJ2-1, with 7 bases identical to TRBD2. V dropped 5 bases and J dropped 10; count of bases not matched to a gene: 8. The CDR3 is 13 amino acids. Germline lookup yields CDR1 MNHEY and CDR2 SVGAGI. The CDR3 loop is CASSLAGVGEQFF. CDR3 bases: TGTGCCAGCAGTCTGGCGGGAGTAGGGGAGCAGTTCTTC.

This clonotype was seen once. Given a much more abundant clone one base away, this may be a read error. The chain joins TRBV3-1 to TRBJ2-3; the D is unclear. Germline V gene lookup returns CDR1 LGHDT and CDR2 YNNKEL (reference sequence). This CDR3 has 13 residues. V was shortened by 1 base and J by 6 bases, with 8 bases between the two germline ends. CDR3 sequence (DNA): TGTGCCAGCAGCCAAGCTCGGCCCGATACGCAGTATTTT. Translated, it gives CASSQARPDTQYF.